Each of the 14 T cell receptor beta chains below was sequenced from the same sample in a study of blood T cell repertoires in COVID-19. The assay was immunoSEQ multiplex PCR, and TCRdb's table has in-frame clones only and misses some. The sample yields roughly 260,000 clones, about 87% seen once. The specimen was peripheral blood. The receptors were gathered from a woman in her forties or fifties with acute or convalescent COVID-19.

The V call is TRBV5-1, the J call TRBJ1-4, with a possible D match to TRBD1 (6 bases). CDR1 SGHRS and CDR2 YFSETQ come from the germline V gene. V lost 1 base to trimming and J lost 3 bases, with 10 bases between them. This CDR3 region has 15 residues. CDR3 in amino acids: CASSLQQGANEKLFF. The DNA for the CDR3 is TGCGCCAGCAGCTTGCAACAGGGAGCTAATGAAAAACTGTTTTTT.

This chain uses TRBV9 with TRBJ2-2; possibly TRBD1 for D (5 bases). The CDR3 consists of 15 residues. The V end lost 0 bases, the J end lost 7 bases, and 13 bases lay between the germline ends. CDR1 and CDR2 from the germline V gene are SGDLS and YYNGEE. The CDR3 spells CASSVANQGYGELFF. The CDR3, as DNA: TGTGCCAGCAGCGTAGCTAATCAGGGATACGGGGAGCTGTTTTTT.

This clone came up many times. The DNA of the CDR3 is TGTGCCAGCAGTCAGTCACAGGGGGCTCCGTACGAGCAGTACTTC. Protein: CASSQSQGAPYEQYF. This rearrangement joins TRBV6-5 to TRBJ2-7; 9 nucleotides match TRBD1. The trim removed 5 bases at V and 4 bases at J, leaving 9 bases unmatched. The CDR3 sequence is 15 residues long. Germline V CDR1 and CDR2: MNHEY, SVGAGI.

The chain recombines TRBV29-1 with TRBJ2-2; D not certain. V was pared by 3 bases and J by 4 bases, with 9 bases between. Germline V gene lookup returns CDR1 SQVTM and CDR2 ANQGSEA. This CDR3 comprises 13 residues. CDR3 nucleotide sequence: TGCAGCGTTGAGGCTAGAGGCACCGGGGAGCTGTTTTTT. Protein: CSVEARGTGELFF.

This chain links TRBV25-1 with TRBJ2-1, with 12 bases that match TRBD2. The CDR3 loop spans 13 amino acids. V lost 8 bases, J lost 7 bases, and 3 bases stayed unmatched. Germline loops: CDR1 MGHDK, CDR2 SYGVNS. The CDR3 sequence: CASLAGGFNEQFF. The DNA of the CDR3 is TGTGCCAGCCTAGCGGGAGGGTTTAATGAGCAGTTCTTC. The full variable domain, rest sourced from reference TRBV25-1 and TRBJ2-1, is EADIYQTPRYLVIGTGKKITLECSQTMGHDKMYWYQQDPGMELHLIHYSYGVNSTEKGDLSSESTVSRIRTEHFPLTLESARPSHTSQYLCASLAGGFNEQFFGPGTRLTVL.

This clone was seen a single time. The CDR3 nucleotides read TGTGCCAGCAGCCAAGCGAGTGAGCAGTTCTTC. Its translation is CASSQASEQFF. This sequence joins TRBV3-1 (or the pseudogene TRBV3-2) and TRBJ2-1; D is undetermined. The CDR3 sequence is 11 residues long. V lost 1 base and J 9 bases, leaving 4 bases between the germline ends. Per the germline V gene, CDR1 is LGHDT and CDR2 is YNNKEL (reference sequence).

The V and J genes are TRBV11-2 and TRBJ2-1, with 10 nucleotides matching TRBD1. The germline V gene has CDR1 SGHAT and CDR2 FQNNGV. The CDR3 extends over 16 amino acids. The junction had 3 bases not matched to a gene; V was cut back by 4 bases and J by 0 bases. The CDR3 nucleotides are TGTGCCAGCAGCTGGGGACAGGGGAGCTCCTACAATGAGCAGTTCTTC. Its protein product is CASSWGQGSSYNEQFF.

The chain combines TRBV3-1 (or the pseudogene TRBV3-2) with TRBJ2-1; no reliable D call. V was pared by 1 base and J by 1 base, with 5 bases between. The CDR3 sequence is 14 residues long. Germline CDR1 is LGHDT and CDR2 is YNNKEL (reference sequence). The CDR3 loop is CASSQAGSYNEQFF. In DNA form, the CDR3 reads TGTGCCAGCAGCCAAGCCGGGTCCTACAATGAGCAGTTCTTC.

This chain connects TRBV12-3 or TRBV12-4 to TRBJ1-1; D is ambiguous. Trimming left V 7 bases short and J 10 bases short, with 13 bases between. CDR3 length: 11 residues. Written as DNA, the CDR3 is TGTGCCAGCACCCGGGTTCAGCCAGCTTTCTTT. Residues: CASTRVQPAFF.

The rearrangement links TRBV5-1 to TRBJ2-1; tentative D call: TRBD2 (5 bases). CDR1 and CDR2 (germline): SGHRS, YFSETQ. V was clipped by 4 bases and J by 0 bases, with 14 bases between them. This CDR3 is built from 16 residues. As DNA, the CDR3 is TGCGCCAGCAGCCTGGGAGCTTTTAGCTCCTACAATGAGCAGTTCTTC. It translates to CASSLGAFSSYNEQFF.

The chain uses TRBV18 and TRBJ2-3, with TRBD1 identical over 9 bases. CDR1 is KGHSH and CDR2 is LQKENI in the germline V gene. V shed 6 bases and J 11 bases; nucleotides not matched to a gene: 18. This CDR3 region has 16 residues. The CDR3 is CASSPSTGGAGKRQYF. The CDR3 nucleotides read TGTGCCAGCTCCCCATCTACAGGGGGCGCGGGTAAGAGGCAGTATTTT.

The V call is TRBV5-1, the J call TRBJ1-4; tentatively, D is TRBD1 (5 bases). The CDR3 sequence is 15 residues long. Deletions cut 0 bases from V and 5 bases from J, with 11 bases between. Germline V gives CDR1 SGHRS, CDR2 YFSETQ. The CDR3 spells CASSLAAGNNEKLFF. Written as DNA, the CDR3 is TGCGCCAGCAGCTTGGCGGCAGGGAACAATGAAAAACTGTTTTTT.

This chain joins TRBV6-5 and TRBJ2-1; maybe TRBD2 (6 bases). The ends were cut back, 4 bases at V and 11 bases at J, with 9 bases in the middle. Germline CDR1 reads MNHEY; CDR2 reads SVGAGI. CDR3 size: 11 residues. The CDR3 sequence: CASSSWTKQFF. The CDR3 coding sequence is TGTGCCAGCAGTTCCTGGACTAAGCAGTTCTTC.

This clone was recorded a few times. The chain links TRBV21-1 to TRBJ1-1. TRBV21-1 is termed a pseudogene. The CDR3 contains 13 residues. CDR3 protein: CASSKRPNTEAFF. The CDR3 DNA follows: TGTGCCAGCAGCAAACGTCCGAACACTGAAGCTTTCTTT.